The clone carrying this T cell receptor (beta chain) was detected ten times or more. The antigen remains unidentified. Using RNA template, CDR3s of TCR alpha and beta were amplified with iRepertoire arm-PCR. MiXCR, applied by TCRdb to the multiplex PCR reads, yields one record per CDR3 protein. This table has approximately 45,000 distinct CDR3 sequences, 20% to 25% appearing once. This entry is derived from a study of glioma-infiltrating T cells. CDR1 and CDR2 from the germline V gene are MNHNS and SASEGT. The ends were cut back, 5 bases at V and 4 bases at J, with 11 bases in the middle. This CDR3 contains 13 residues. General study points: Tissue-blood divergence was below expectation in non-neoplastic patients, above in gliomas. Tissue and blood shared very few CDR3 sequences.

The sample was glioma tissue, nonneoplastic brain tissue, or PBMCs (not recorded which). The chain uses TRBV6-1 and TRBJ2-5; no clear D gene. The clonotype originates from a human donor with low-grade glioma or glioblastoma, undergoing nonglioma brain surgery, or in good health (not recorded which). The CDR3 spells CASSKGLGETQYF. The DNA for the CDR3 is TGTGCCAGCAGTAAAGGTTTGGGAGAGACCCAGTACTTC.